A single sample is the source of the 16 T cell receptor beta chains below, sequenced in a study of cytomegalovirus exposure and HLA in healthy donors. The PCR used 60 Vbeta and 13 Jbeta primers. TCRdb's table, derived via immunoSEQ multiplex PCR, lists solely in-frame clones and lacks some. The data contain 150,000 to 200,000 clones, roughly 8.7% of them singletons. Sequencing was done on a sample of PBMCs. The receptors were sampled from a woman in her thirties in good health and CMV-seropositive.

The gene calls are TRBV29-1 and TRBJ1-4; no clear D gene. Trimming cost V 6 bases and J 13 bases, with 18 bases left between them. CDR1 SQVTM and CDR2 ANQGSEA come from the germline V gene. The CDR3 covers 12 residues. The CDR3 is CSVPEPPEGLFF. Here the CDR3 DNA reads TGCAGCGTCCCCGAGCCCCCTGAGGGACTGTTTTTT. Combining the CDR3 with reference TRBV29-1 and TRBJ1-4 gives the whole variable domain SAVISQKPSRDICQRGTSLTIQCQVDSQVTMMFWYRQQPGQSLTLIATANQGSEATYESGFVIDKFPISRPNLTFSTLTVSNMSPEDSSIYLCSVPEPPEGLFFGSGTQLSVL.

The table lists this clone with a count of one. The CDR3 region has the DNA TGTGCCACCAGCCGCGGAGGAGAGAAAAACATTCAGTACTTC. Its translation is CATSRGGEKNIQYF. The V call is TRBV15, the J call TRBJ2-4, with D possibly matching TRBD2 (5 bases). V shed 5 bases and J shed 4 bases, with 12 bases lying between them. The CDR3 is 14 residues long. The V gene's germline CDR1 is LNHNV and CDR2 YYDKDF (reference sequence).

The chain couples TRBV6-5 to TRBJ2-1, with D maybe TRBD2 (5 bases). Per germline, CDR1 MNHEY and CDR2 SVGAGI. This CDR3 region has 11 residues. Trimming took off 6 bases at V and 9 bases at J, with 9 bases between the two ends. CDR3 residues: CASRTRIEQFF. The CDR3 coding sequence is TGTGCCAGCAGAACTAGGATTGAGCAGTTCTTC.

V gene TRBV25-1 combines with J gene TRBJ2-5; 8 bases fit TRBD1. CDR1 and CDR2 from the germline V gene are MGHDK and SYGVNS. The CDR3 runs to 15 residues. J lost 2 bases, V lost 6 bases, and 8 bases had no gene match. In DNA form, the CDR3 reads TGTGCCAGCAGCCGCATGGACAGGGAGCAAGAGACCCAGTACTTC. This translates into CASSRMDREQETQYF.

The table lists this clone with a few counts. This rearrangement joins TRBV2 to TRBJ1-5; D ambiguous. Germline lookup yields CDR1 SNHLY and CDR2 FYNNEI. The CDR3 consists of 16 residues. The V and J ends lost 2 bases and 0 bases respectively, with 11 bases between them. CDR3 in DNA: TGTGCCAGCAGTGAACTAGTACTTTATAGCAATCAGCCCCAGCATTTT. Its translation is CASSELVLYSNQPQHF.

V is TRBV9 and J is TRBJ2-3; the match to TRBD2 covers 13 bases. The CDR3 has 17 residues. After removal of 0 bases from V and 6 bases from J, the junction contained 7 bases not matched to a gene. The germline V gene has CDR1 SGDLS and CDR2 YYNGEE. DNA of the CDR3: TGTGCCAGCAGCGTAGCTACTAGCGGGAGGGCCGGGGATACGCAGTATTTT. It specifies CASSVATSGRAGDTQYF.

In its sample, this clone was seen a few times. This chain uses TRBV5-1 with TRBJ2-5; D is unresolved. V lost 2 bases, J lost 5 bases, and 13 bases lay in between. The CDR3 consists of 14 residues. CDR1 and CDR2 (germline): SGHRS, YFSETQ. DNA for the CDR3: TGCGCCAGCAGCTTACGGGTCGCCGGGGAGACCCAGTACTTC. This sequence encodes CASSLRVAGETQYF. The full variable domain, completed using reference TRBV5-1 and TRBJ2-5, is KAGVTQTPRYLIKTRGQQVTLSCSPISGHRSVSWYQQTPGQGLQFLFEYFSETQRNKGNFPGRFSGRQFSNSRSEMNVSTLELGDSALYLCASSLRVAGETQYFGPGTRLLVL.

In regard to this clone: Sequence at one end of the junction differs from germline and may be a read error. In DNA, the CDR3 is TGTGCCAGCAGCGCTGAGACATCCACGACATTC. Encoded protein: CASSAETSTTF. The gene calls are TRBV28 and TRBJ2-7; D remains unclear. The CDR3 is made up of 11 amino acids. Germline V gene lookup returns CDR1 MDHEN and CDR2 SYDVKM.

The chain joins TRBV6-5 to TRBJ2-7; D gene ambiguous. This CDR3 has 15 residues. Germline CDR1 MNHEY, CDR2 SVGAGI. V lost 0 bases, J lost 0 bases, and 9 bases lay in between. Written as DNA, the CDR3 is TGTGCCAGCAGTTACTCTAGCACCCACTCCTACGAGCAGTACTTC. This encodes CASSYSSTHSYEQYF.

This clone was counted between two and nine times. The V and J genes are TRBV12-5 and TRBJ2-5, with a possible D match to TRBD2 (5 bases). CDR1 and CDR2 (germline): LGHNT, FRNRAP. With 6 bases removed from V and 1 base from J, the gap between germline ends came to 12 bases. The CDR3 loop spans 14 amino acids. CDR3 bases: TGTGCTAGTGGACCTGGACTGATCCAAGAGACCCAGTACTTC. It codes for CASGPGLIQETQYF.

This clone was counted only a few times. The chain employs TRBV5-1 and TRBJ2-3, with 8 bases matching TRBD2. Germline assignment: CDR1 SGHRS and CDR2 YFSETQ. With V trimmed by 5 bases and J by 2 bases, 10 bases remained unmatched. This CDR3 contains 16 residues. The CDR3 nucleotides read TGCGCCAGCAGGTCCCGCCTAGCGGGTACCACAGATACGCAGTATTTT. Translation gives CASRSRLAGTTDTQYF.

In this sample, this clone turned up a few times. The chain is built from TRBV27 and TRBJ1-1; D call uncertain. Deletions cut 2 bases from V and 1 base from J, with 11 bases between. Germline CDR1 is MNHEY and CDR2 is SMNVEV (reference sequence). This CDR3 is 15 amino acids long. The CDR3 is CASSLRGQTNTEAFF. The CDR3 nucleotides read TGTGCCAGCAGTTTACGTGGGCAGACGAACACTGAAGCTTTCTTT.

This sequence joins TRBV4-1 and TRBJ2-1, with 7 positions matching TRBD1. CDR1 is MGHRA and CDR2 is YSYEKL in the germline V gene. V shed 1 base and J 9 bases; nucleotides not matched to a gene: 3. The CDR3 totals 13 residues. The CDR3 spells CASSQGQGSEQFF. The CDR3 DNA sequence: TGCGCCAGCAGCCAAGGACAGGGCAGTGAGCAGTTCTTC.

The chain links TRBV19 to TRBJ1-1; 7 bases agree with TRBD1. CDR1 and CDR2 from the germline V gene are LNHDA and SQIVND (reference sequence). V lost 6 bases and J lost 5; bases outside the gene matches: 6. This CDR3 comprises 13 residues. In nucleotides, the CDR3 is TGTGCCAGTAGGGGACAGCCCTTGACTGAAGCTTTCTTT. Translation gives CASRGQPLTEAFF.

This clone was detected only a few times. In the same sample, other DNA sequences code for this CDR3. The genes are TRBV9 and TRBJ2-2; D call uncertain. The CDR3 loop spans 14 amino acids. Germline values: CDR1 SGDLS, CDR2 YYNGEE. The V end lost 0 bases, the J end lost 1 base, and 4 bases lay between the germline ends. CDR3 DNA: TGTGCCAGCAGCGTAGCAGGGAACACCGGGGAGCTGTTTTTT. This sequence encodes CASSVAGNTGELFF.

This clone was seen a few times. This chain uses TRBV7-2 with TRBJ1-4; D gene ambiguous. Trimming stripped 5 bases from V and 8 bases from J, with 18 bases between. This CDR3 contains 15 residues. CDR1 is SGHTA, CDR2 FQGNSA, per germline. The CDR3: CASSPTMGLREKLFF. In DNA form, the CDR3 reads TGTGCCAGCAGCCCAACGATGGGCCTTCGGGAAAAACTGTTTTTT.